Listed here are 17 T cell receptor beta chains from one sample, sequenced in a study of T cell changes during pregnancy in multiple sclerosis. Data came from immunoSEQ multiplex PCR; TCRdb stores just in-frame clones and leaves some out. The sample yields fewer than 50,000 clones, approximately 91% seen once. The material sequenced was CD8+ T cells from peripheral blood mononuclear cells, taken after pregnancy. The receptors shown here come from a female donor with multiple sclerosis, enrolled in a pregnancy study.

The rearrangement links TRBV4-1 to TRBJ2-7; 7 nucleotides match TRBD1. Germline lookup yields CDR1 MGHRA and CDR2 YSYEKL. The CDR3 length is 15 residues. V was pared by 5 bases and J by 5 bases, with 12 bases of the junction left unmatched. CDR3 sequence (DNA): TGCGCCAGCAGCGAGACGACAGGGAGAGAGAACGAGCAGTACTTC. This translates into CASSETTGRENEQYF.

The sample holds a few counts of this clone. The genes are TRBV7-8 and TRBJ2-3; D not resolved. The CDR3 runs to 16 residues. CDR1 is SGHVS and CDR2 is FQNEAQ in the germline V gene. Trimming shortened V by 4 bases and J by 2 bases, and 16 bases separated the two germline ends. The CDR3 nucleotides read TGTGCCAGCAGCTCAGACTCCGGCCTTTTCACAGATACGCAGTATTTT. It specifies CASSSDSGLFTDTQYF.

The rearrangement joins TRBV4-1 to TRBJ2-7; 10 bases line up with TRBD1. The CDR3 is 16 amino acids. The germline V gene encodes CDR1 MGHRA and CDR2 YSYEKL. The ends lost 3 bases at V and 6 bases at J; junction bases unmatched: 11. CDR3 sequence reads: CASSQWTGDRGTEQYF. The CDR3 nucleotides are TGCGCCAGCAGCCAGTGGACCGGGGACAGGGGAACCGAGCAGTACTTC.

The V call is TRBV4-1, the J call TRBJ2-5; 8 bases are a match to TRBD1. V shed 7 bases and J 2 bases; nucleotides not matched to a gene: 6. This CDR3 is 14 amino acids long. Germline values: CDR1 MGHRA, CDR2 YSYEKL. The chain's CDR3 is CASKSTGGQETQYF. CDR3 coding DNA: TGCGCCAGCAAGTCCACAGGGGGGCAAGAGACCCAGTACTTC.

The J gene is TRBJ2-3, the V gene TRBV2; 9 bases are a match to TRBD2. Germline CDR1 and CDR2: SNHLY and FYNNEI. V gave up 4 bases and J gave up 10 bases; unmatched junction bases: 6. The CDR3 totals 13 residues. The CDR3 loop reads CASSGTSEFAQYF. Here the CDR3 DNA reads TGTGCCAGCAGTGGGACTAGCGAATTCGCGCAGTATTTT.

The J gene is TRBJ2-7, the V gene TRBV9, with 8 bases aligning to TRBD1. V dropped 0 bases and J dropped 3; count of bases not matched to a gene: 8. The CDR3 runs 16 residues. CDR1 SGDLS and CDR2 YYNGEE come from the germline V gene. The chain's CDR3 is CASSVGASGQDYEQYF. The CDR3 coding sequence is TGTGCCAGCAGCGTAGGTGCCTCGGGACAGGACTACGAGCAGTACTTC.

The V call is TRBV27, the J call TRBJ1-2, with 7 bases matching TRBD1. In germline, CDR1 is MNHEY, CDR2 SMNVEV (reference sequence). The V segment lost 4 bases and the J segment 4 bases; nucleotides outside the gene matches: 6. The CDR3 is 14 residues long. The CDR3 sequence: CASSSTGVAYGYTF. As DNA, the CDR3 is TGTGCCAGCAGTTCCACAGGGGTGGCCTATGGCTACACCTTC.

This sequence joins TRBV19 and TRBJ2-7; D may be TRBD2 (5 bases). V gave up 4 bases and J gave up 7 bases, with 11 bases separating them. The CDR3 runs to 12 residues. Germline loops: CDR1 LNHDA, CDR2 SQIVND (reference sequence). CDR3 bases: TGTGCCAGTAGTACCCGGCCGGGGGAGCAGTACTTC. The encoded protein is CASSTRPGEQYF.

The J gene is TRBJ1-5, the V gene TRBV7-9; tentatively, D is TRBD1 (6 bases). This CDR3 has 15 residues. Trimming cost V 5 bases and J 0 bases, with 11 bases left between them. Germline-derived CDR1 and CDR2 are SEHNR and FQNEAQ (reference sequence). For the CDR3, the DNA is TGTGCCAGCAGCCCCAGACAGGTTAGCAATCAGCCCCAGCATTTT. It codes for CASSPRQVSNQPQHF.

The V and J genes are TRBV19 and TRBJ2-6; no clear D gene. Trimming removed 3 bases at V and 0 bases at J, with 18 bases between. The germline V gene encodes CDR1 LNHDA and CDR2 SQIVND (reference sequence). The CDR3 totals 19 residues. The CDR3 protein is CASSIPGLGGGSGANVLTF. DNA for the CDR3: TGTGCCAGTAGTATTCCGGGTCTGGGTGGCGGCTCTGGGGCCAACGTCCTGACTTTC.

V is TRBV30 and J is TRBJ2-3, with D perhaps TRBD1 (5 bases). The germline CDR1 and CDR2 sequences are GTSNPN and SVGIG (reference sequence). Trimming left V 0 bases short and J 2 bases short, with 9 bases between. This CDR3 is built from 14 residues. In DNA form, the CDR3 reads TGTGCCTGGAGTGTCGGACAAATCACAGATACGCAGTATTTT. Protein: CAWSVGQITDTQYF.

The V gene is TRBV15, the J gene TRBJ2-6, with D unresolved. This CDR3 is built from 15 residues. The V gene lost 3 bases and the J gene lost 0 bases, with 6 bases spanning the gap. Germline CDR1 LNHNV, CDR2 YYDKDF (reference sequence). CDR3 region: CATSRASSGANVLTF. The CDR3 nucleotides read TGTGCCACCAGCAGGGCCAGCTCTGGGGCCAACGTCCTGACTTTC. The full variable domain, its missing parts supplied by reference TRBV15 and TRBJ2-6, is DAMVIQNPRYQVTQFGKPVTLSCSQTLNHNVMYWYQQKSSQAPKLLFHYYDKDFNNEADTPDNFQSRRPNTSFCFLDIRSPGLGDTAMYLCATSRASSGANVLTFGAGSRLTVL.

The J gene is TRBJ2-5, the V gene TRBV30; D not resolved. This CDR3 region has 15 residues. Between the trimmed V and J ends, which lost 2 bases and 2 bases, there was a span of 15 bases. Germline V lookup: CDR1 GTSNPN, CDR2 SVGIG (reference sequence). DNA of the CDR3: TGTGCCTGGAGTAGTTCGATGGAGCTGCAAGAGACCCAGTACTTC. Translating it yields CAWSSSMELQETQYF.

V usage is TRBV2 and J usage is TRBJ2-5; tentative D call: TRBD1 (6 bases). Germline lookup yields CDR1 SNHLY and CDR2 FYNNEI. V shed 7 bases and J shed 1 base, with 16 bases lying between them. This CDR3 is 15 amino acids long. The CDR3 reads CASTEGGPIQETQYF. DNA of the CDR3: TGTGCCAGCACCGAAGGGGGACCCATCCAAGAGACCCAGTACTTC.

V and J are TRBV27 and TRBJ2-1, with a weak D call TRBD2 (7 bases). In germline, CDR1 is MNHEY, CDR2 SMNVEV (reference sequence). The V gene lost 5 bases and the J gene lost 4 bases, with 12 bases spanning the gap. The CDR3 consists of 14 residues. CDR3 in amino acids: CASSLRGGYNEQFF. In DNA form, the CDR3 reads TGTGCCAGCAGTCTAAGGGGGGGATACAATGAGCAGTTCTTC.

V gene TRBV4-2 combines with J gene TRBJ1-6; no definite D call. The CDR3 sequence is 14 residues long. V lost 0 bases and J 5 bases, leaving 5 bases between the germline ends. CDR1 and CDR2 (germline): LGHNA, YNFKEQ. In DNA, the CDR3 is TGTGCCAGCAGCCAAGACCCAGATAATTCACCCCTCCACTTT. It specifies CASSQDPDNSPLHF.

This clone has only one observation. The chain combines TRBV27 with TRBJ1-2; D ambiguous. V dropped 6 bases and J dropped 4 bases, with 21 bases sitting between them. The CDR3 runs 16 residues. The germline V gene has CDR1 MNHEY and CDR2 SMNVEV (reference sequence). The CDR3, as DNA: TGTGCCAGCAGATCTCTCGGGAGCCTAGACGGCTATGGCTACACCTTC. Its translation: CASRSLGSLDGYGYTF.